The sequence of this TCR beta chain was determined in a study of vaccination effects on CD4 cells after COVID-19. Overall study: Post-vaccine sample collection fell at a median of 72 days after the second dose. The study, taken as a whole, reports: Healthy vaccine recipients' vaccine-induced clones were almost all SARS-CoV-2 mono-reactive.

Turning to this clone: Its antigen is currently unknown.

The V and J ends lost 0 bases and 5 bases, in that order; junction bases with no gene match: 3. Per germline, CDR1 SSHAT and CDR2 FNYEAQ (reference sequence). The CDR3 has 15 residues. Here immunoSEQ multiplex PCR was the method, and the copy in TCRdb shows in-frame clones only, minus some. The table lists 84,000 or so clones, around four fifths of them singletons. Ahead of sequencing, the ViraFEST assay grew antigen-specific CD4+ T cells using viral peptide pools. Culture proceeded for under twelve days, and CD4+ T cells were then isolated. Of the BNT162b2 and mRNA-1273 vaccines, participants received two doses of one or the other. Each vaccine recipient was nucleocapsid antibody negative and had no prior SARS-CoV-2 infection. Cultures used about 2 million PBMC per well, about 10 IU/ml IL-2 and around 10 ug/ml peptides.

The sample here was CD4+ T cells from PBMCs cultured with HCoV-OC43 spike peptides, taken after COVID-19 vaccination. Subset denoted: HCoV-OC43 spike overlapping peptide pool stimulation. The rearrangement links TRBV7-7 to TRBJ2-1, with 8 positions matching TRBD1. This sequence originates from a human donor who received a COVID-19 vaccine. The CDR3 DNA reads TGTGCCAGCAGCTTAGCCGGGACAGGACACAATGAGCAGTTCTTC. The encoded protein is CASSLAGTGHNEQFF. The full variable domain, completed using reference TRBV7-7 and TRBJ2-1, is GAGVSQSPRYKVTKRGQDVTLRCDPISSHATLYWYQQALGQGPEFLTYFNYEAQPDKSGLPSDRFSAERPEGSISTLTIQRTEQRDSAMYRCASSLAGTGHNEQFFGPGTRLTVL.